The 10 T cell receptor beta chains given below trace back to one sample, sequenced in a study of Ad26.COV2.S vaccination and SARS-CoV-2 variants. Libraries were prepared by immunoSEQ multiplex PCR; TCRdb keeps only in-frame clonotypes and omits some of them. There are 380,000 or so clones in the sample; roughly 89% occur only once, and around 5% lies in the top ten. As for treatment: around 19 received Ad26.COV2.S at low or high dose, single or two shots; 5 received placebo; per-sample allocation not given. All samples were drawn on day 63, counting from the first vaccine or placebo injection. Sequencing used peripheral blood, obtained in a trial of Ad26.COV2.S vaccine versus placebo. These receptors all stem from a person aged 18-60 years who received the Ad26.COV2.S COVID-19 vaccine or a placebo.

This clone has a single count. This rearrangement joins TRBV7-9 to TRBJ2-2; TRBD2 matches at 8 bases. The length of the CDR3 is 14 residues. Germline V gene data show CDR1 as SEHNR and CDR2 as FQNEAQ (reference sequence). With V trimmed by 5 bases and J by 5 bases, 4 bases remained unmatched. The CDR3, as DNA: TGTGCCAGCAGCCGGGAGGGCCGGACCGGGGAGCTGTTTTTT. This encodes CASSREGRTGELFF. Using reference TRBV7-9 and TRBJ2-2 for the parts outside the CDR3, the full variable domain is DTGVSQNPRHKITKRGQNVTFRCDPISEHNRLYWYRQTLGQGPEFLTYFQNEAQLEKSRLLSDRFSAERPKGSFSTLEIQRTEQGDSAMYLCASSREGRTGELFFGEGSRLTVL.

The chain recombines TRBV5-1 with TRBJ2-1; D remains ambiguous. From germline, CDR1 is SGHRS and CDR2 YFSETQ. Trimming removed 1 base from V and 6 bases from J, with 8 bases in between. This CDR3 is built from 13 residues. This CDR3 is CASSLLASNEQFF. The DNA for the CDR3 is TGCGCCAGCAGCTTGTTGGCTAGCAATGAGCAGTTCTTC. The variable domain in full, completed from reference TRBV5-1 and TRBJ2-1, reads KAGVTQTPRYLIKTRGQQVTLSCSPISGHRSVSWYQQTPGQGLQFLFEYFSETQRNKGNFPGRFSGRQFSNSRSEMNVSTLELGDSALYLCASSLLASNEQFFGPGTRLTVL.

CDR3 nucleotides: TGTGCCAGCAGCTTGGGAGGGTGGGCAGACAAGACTAACTATGGCTACACCTTC. Amino acid sequence: CASSLGGWADKTNYGYTF. The chain carries TRBV5-4 and TRBJ1-2, with unresolved D. Germline V CDR1 and CDR2: SGHNT, YYREEE (reference sequence). Trimming took 0 bases from V and 0 from J, leaving 18 bases between them. The CDR3 covers 18 residues.

The chain recombines TRBV12-3 or TRBV12-4 with TRBJ1-4; no clear D. CDR3 length: 13 amino acids. Trimming pared 6 bases from V and 0 bases from J, leaving 5 bases between. The chain's CDR3 is CASRDATNEKLFF. The CDR3 nucleotides are TGTGCCAGCAGGGACGCAACTAATGAAAAACTGTTTTTT.

The chain joins TRBV7-9 to TRBJ2-1; 8 bases line up with TRBD2. The V gene's germline CDR1 is SEHNR and CDR2 FQNEAQ (reference sequence). The V and J ends lost 4 bases and 6 bases, in that order; junction bases with no gene match: 2. The CDR3 covers 13 residues. CDR3 nucleotides: TGTGCCAGCAGCTCGAGCGGGAGCAATGAGCAGTTCTTC. Translated: CASSSSGSNEQFF.

V and J are TRBV27 and TRBJ2-1, with TRBD2 matching over 8 bases. The CDR3 length is 17 residues. V shed 5 bases, J shed 2 bases, and the junction held 11 bases outside the gene matches. Germline CDR1 and CDR2: MNHEY and SMNVEV (reference sequence). The CDR3 nucleotides read TGTGCCAGCAGTACCTCTACTTTGCGGGAGGCCTACAATGAGCAGTTCTTC. As protein: CASSTSTLREAYNEQFF.

The J gene is TRBJ2-3, the V gene TRBV24-1, with a tentative D call TRBD2 (6 bases). The V gene lost 4 bases and the J gene lost 4 bases, with 11 bases spanning the gap. The length of the CDR3 is 14 residues. Germline V CDR1 and CDR2: KGHDR, SFDVKD. In nucleotides, the CDR3 is TGTGCCACCAGTGAGGTGGGAGGTTCAGATACGCAGTATTTT. Amino acids: CATSEVGGSDTQYF.

The gene calls are TRBV25-1 and TRBJ2-5; TRBD2 is a possible D gene (6 bases). Trimming shortened V by 2 bases and J by 5 bases, and 15 bases separated the two germline ends. Germline loops: CDR1 MGHDK, CDR2 SYGVNS. This CDR3 is 15 amino acids long. The DNA for the CDR3 is TGTGCCAGCAGTGAAACGCGCGGGATTGGGGAGACCCAGTACTTC. Translating gives CASSETRGIGETQYF.

J is TRBJ1-3 and V is TRBV19; 7 bases fit TRBD1. CDR1 and CDR2 (germline): LNHDA, SQIVND (reference sequence). This CDR3 comprises 14 residues. The V and J ends lost 6 bases and 4 bases, in that order; junction bases with no gene match: 6. CDR3 coding DNA: TGTGCCAGTAGGCCGACAGGGTCCGGAAACACCATATATTTT. Translation: CASRPTGSGNTIYF. The whole variable domain, remainder taken from reference TRBV19 and TRBJ1-3, is DGGITQSPKYLFRKEGQNVTLSCEQNLNHDAMYWYRQDPGQGLRLIYYSQIVNDFQKGDIAEGYSVSREKKESFPLTVTSAQKNPTAFYLCASRPTGSGNTIYFGEGSWLTVV.

The gene calls are TRBV28 and TRBJ1-2; D is perhaps TRBD1 (6 bases). This CDR3 spans 14 amino acids. Trimming stripped 1 base from V and 6 bases from J, with 12 bases between. Germline V gives CDR1 MDHEN, CDR2 SYDVKM. CDR3 sequence reads: CASSLSGRGNGYTF. CDR3 DNA: TGTGCCAGCAGTTTATCGGGCAGGGGAAATGGCTACACCTTC.